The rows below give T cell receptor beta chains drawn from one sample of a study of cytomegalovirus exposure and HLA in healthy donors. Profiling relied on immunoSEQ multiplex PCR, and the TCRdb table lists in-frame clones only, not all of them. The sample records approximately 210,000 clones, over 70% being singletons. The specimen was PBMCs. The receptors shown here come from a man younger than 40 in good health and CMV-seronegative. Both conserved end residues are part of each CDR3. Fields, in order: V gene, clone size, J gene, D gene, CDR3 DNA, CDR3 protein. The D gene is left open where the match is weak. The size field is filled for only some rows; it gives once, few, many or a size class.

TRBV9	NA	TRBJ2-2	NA	TGTGCCAGCAGCGTGGAGGGTTTGAACACCGGGGAGCTGTTTTTT	CASSVEGLNTGELFF
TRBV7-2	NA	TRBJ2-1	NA	TGTGCCAGCAGCTTAGTTAGTCCAGGGTACTTCTACAATGAGCAGTTCTTC	CASSLVSPGYFYNEQFF
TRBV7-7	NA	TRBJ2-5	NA	TGTGCTAGCAGCTTTAACGGAGCTCAAGAGACCCAGTACTTC	CASSFNGAQETQYF
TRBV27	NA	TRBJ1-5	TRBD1	TGTGCCAGCGCTCAAAGGCCAGGGGGCTTTCAGCCCCAGCATTTT	CASAQRPGGFQPQHF
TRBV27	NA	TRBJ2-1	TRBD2	TGTGCCAGTACAAGGACTAGCGGGACACTCTACAATGAGCAGTTCTTC	CASTRTSGTLYNEQFF
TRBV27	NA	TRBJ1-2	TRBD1	TGTGCCAGCCACAGAGGGACAGGGATGGGTAGGGATGGCTACACCTTC	CASHRGTGMGRDGYTF
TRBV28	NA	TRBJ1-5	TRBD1	TGTGCCAGCAGTAACAGGGGGCTCCAGAAGGGCAATCAGCCCCAGCATTTT	CASSNRGLQKGNQPQHF
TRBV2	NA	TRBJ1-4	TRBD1	TGTGCCAGCAGTGAATGGTGGGACAGGGGGGGAAATAATGAAAAACTGTTTTTT	CASSEWWDRGGNNEKLFF
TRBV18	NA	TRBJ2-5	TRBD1	TGTGCCAGCTCCCGATCGGGACAGGCTTTCCGGGAGACCCAGTACTTC	CASSRSGQAFRETQYF
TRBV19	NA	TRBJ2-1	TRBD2	TGTGCCAGTAAGGGTGGCGGGAGAGGTACCTACAATGAGCAGTTCTTC	CASKGGGRGTYNEQFF
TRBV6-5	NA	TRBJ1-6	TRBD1	TGTGCCAGCAGCTCGGGACAGGGACGTTCACCCCTCCACTTT	CASSSGQGRSPLHF
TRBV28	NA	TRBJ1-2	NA	TGTGCCAGCAGTTTAAGGGGTCGAAACCATGGCTACACCTTC	CASSLRGRNHGYTF
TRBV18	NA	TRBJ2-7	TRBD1	TGTGCCAGCTCATCCCCAAGGGGGACAGGGTACCACGAGCAGTACTTC	CASSSPRGTGYHEQYF
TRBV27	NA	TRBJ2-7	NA	TGTGCCACTCAGGGGTTGGGGAGAAGCTCCTACGAGCAGTACTTC	CATQGLGRSSYEQYF
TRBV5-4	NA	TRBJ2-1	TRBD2	TGTGCCAGCAGCTCAAAGCGGGGGAGCTCCTACAATGAGCAGTTCTTC	CASSSKRGSSYNEQFF
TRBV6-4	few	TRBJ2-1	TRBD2	TGTGCCAGCAGTGACTCTAGCGGGAGTTACAATGAGCAGTTCTTC	CASSDSSGSYNEQFF
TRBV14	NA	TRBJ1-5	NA	TGTGCCAGCAGAGAAGTGTCGGGTTTTAAACCGCCCCAGCATTTT	CASREVSGFKPPQHF
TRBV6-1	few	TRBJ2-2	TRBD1	TGTGCCAGCATTTCGGGACAGGCGAACACCGGGGAGCTGTTTTTT	CASISGQANTGELFF
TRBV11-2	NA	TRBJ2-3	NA	TGTGCCAGCAGCACAAGAATCACCGGGACTCCAACAGATACGCAGTATTTT	CASSTRITGTPTDTQYF
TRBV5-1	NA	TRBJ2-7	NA	TGCGCCAGCAGCTTGCCCCCAACTGAGCAGTACTTC	CASSLPPTEQYF
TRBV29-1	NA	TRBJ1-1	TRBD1	TGCAGCGTCACGGACAGGTACATCACTGAAGCTTTCTTT	CSVTDRYITEAFF
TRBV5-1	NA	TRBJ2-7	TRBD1	TGCGCCAGCAGCCCTGGACAGGGGGCGACTCAGGATGAGCAGTACTTC	CASSPGQGATQDEQYF
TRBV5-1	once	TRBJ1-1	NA	TGCGCCAGCAGGTTTGATGCGATGAGCACTGAAGCTTTCTTT	CASRFDAMSTEAFF
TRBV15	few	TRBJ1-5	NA	TGTGCCACCAGCAGGAGGGAGGGAAATCATCAGCCCCAGCATTTT	CATSRREGNHQPQHF
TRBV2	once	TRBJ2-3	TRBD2	TGTGCCAGCAGTGAAGGGCTAGCGGGGGGCACAGATACGCAGTATTTT	CASSEGLAGGTDTQYF
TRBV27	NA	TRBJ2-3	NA	TGTGCCAGCAGTTTATCGCGGGGAATGGTGTCAGATACGCAGTATTTT	CASSLSRGMVSDTQYF
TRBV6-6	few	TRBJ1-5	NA	TGTGCCAGCAGTTATCTTACCGGGCAGCCCCAGCATTTT	CASSYLTGQPQHF
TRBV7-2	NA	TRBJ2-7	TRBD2	TGTGCCAGCAGCTTAGGGGCGGGAGGGCCCCACGAGCAGTACTTC	CASSLGAGGPHEQYF
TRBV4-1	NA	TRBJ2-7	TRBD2	TGCGCCAGCAGCCAGGGAGCAGCGGGGGCAACCTACGAGCAGTACTTC	CASSQGAAGATYEQYF
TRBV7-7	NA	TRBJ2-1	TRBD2	TGTGCTAGCAGCTTATCCCTACTAGCGAGCTCCTACAATGAGCAGTTCTTC	CASSLSLLASSYNEQFF
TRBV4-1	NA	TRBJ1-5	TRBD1	TGCGCCAGCAGCCAACAGGGGGCGGGTCAGCCCCAGCATTTT	CASSQQGAGQPQHF
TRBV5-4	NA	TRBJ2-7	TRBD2	TGTGCCAGCAGCTTGCTTTCTAGCGGAACCTACGAGCAGTACTTC	CASSLLSSGTYEQYF
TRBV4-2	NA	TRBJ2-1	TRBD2	TGTGCCAGCAGCCAGGTCCGGGGCGGGGGGGCCGATGGCTCCTACAATGAGCAGTTCTTC	CASSQVRGGGADGSYNEQFF
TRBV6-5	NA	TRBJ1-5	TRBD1	TGTGCCAGCAGTTACTCGGGACAGCATAATCAGCCCCAGCATTTT	CASSYSGQHNQPQHF
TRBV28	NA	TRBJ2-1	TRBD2	TGTGCCAGCAGGAAACTAGCGGGGGGCTCATACAATGAGCAGTTCTTC	CASRKLAGGSYNEQFF
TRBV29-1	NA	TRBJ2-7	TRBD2	TGCAGCGTGGATTTTGCGGGAGGTCTCTACGAGCAGTACTTC	CSVDFAGGLYEQYF
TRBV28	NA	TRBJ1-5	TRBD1	TGTGCCAGCAGTTTAGACAGGGGGGAAGGAAATCAGCCCCAGCATTTT	CASSLDRGEGNQPQHF
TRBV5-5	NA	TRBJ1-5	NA	TGTGCCAGCAGCTTGGAGGCCGGGGTGGGTTTGCGTCAGCCCCAGCATTTT	CASSLEAGVGLRQPQHF
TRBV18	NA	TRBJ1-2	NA	TGTGCCAGCTCACCATCTCGGGGGGCAGGATATGGCTACACCTTC	CASSPSRGAGYGYTF
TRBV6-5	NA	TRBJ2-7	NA	TGTGCCAGCAGTTACCAGGGGATGACCTACGAGCAGTACTTC	CASSYQGMTYEQYF
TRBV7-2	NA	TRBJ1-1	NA	TGTGCCAGCAGGTGGGACACCATGAACACTGAAGCTTTCTTT	CASRWDTMNTEAFF
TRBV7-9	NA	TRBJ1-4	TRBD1	TGTTCCAGCAGCTTCCAGGGGGCTCGGGATGCGACTAATGAAAAACTGTTTTTT	CSSSFQGARDATNEKLFF
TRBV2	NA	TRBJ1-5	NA	TGTGCCAGCACCCAAGGGGGTAATCAGCCCCAGCATTTT	CASTQGGNQPQHF
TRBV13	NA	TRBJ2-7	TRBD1	TGTGCCAGCAGCTTAATCGGGACAGGGACGTACGAGCAGTACTTC	CASSLIGTGTYEQYF
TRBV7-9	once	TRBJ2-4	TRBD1	TGTGCCAGCAGCCAGACAGGGGCAGCCAAAAACATTCAGTACTTC	CASSQTGAAKNIQYF
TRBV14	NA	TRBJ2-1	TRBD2	TGTGCCAGCAGCCGAGATTATGGAGCGGGAGTAGGATACAATGAGCAGTTCTTC	CASSRDYGAGVGYNEQFF
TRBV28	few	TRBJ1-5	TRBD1	TGTGCCAGCAGCCGCGATCCACAGGGGGCAAGGCAGCCCCAGCATTTT	CASSRDPQGARQPQHF
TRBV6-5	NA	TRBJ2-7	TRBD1	TGTGCCAGCCGGTACCGGGACAGGGGGGGCGAGCAGTACTTC	CASRYRDRGGEQYF
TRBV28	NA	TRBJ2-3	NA	TGTGCCAGCAGGGATTCGGACAGAAGTAACACAGATACGCAGTATTTT	CASRDSDRSNTDTQYF
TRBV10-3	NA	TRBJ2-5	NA	TGTGCCATCAGACCCTCTAATCGATTGGAGGAGACCCAGTACTTC	CAIRPSNRLEETQYF
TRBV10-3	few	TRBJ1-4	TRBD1	TGTGCCATCAGTGAGGAACTGGACAGGGGTGAAAAACTGTTTTTT	CAISEELDRGEKLFF
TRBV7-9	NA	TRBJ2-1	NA	TGTGCCAGCAGCCCCCAGGATTTGCAGGGTAACAATGAGCAGTTCTTC	CASSPQDLQGNNEQFF